This is a list of T cell receptor beta chains from one sample in a study of response to subunit inactivated influenza vaccine. Each CDR3 protein is one row after TCRdb ran MiXCR on the RT-PCR reads. The profile covers roughly 180,000 distinct CDR3 sequences, with about 9.3% appearing a single time and around 9.9% taken by the ten largest. This specimen was non-naive T cells sorted from PBMCs, taken on the day of vaccination. The source is a man aged 50 or older who received an inactivated influenza vaccine. Each CDR3 is given with its conserved first and last residue. The order of the fields is J gene, D gene, clone size, V gene, CDR3 DNA, CDR3 protein. D genes are given only for firm matches. Some rows have no size entry. The others give once, few or many, or a class for an expanded clone.

j_gene: TRBJ1-1; d_gene: TRBD1; abundance: many; v_gene: TRBV6-1; CDR3nt: TGTGCCAGCTTAACTACAAGGGAATACAGGGGGCGCAGCACTGAAGCTTTCTTT; CDR3aa: CASLTTREYRGRSTEAFF
j_gene: TRBJ2-7; d_gene: -; abundance: many; v_gene: TRBV9; CDR3nt: TGTGCCAGCAGCGTAGGACCGCCACCTTCCTACGAGCAGTACTTC; CDR3aa: CASSVGPPPSYEQYF
j_gene: TRBJ2-3; d_gene: TRBD2; abundance: few; v_gene: TRBV5-1; CDR3nt: TGCGCCAGCAGCTTTTCAGCGGGAGGGACATATCCGCAGTATTTT; CDR3aa: CASSFSAGGTYPQYF
j_gene: TRBJ2-7; d_gene: -; abundance: few; v_gene: TRBV5-1; CDR3nt: TGCGCCAGCAGCTTGGAAGACGGGAGCGAGCAGTACTTC; CDR3aa: CASSLEDGSEQYF
j_gene: TRBJ2-2; d_gene: -; abundance: -; v_gene: TRBV7-9; CDR3nt: TGTGCCAGCAGCATTGTTGGTAAACAGAACACCGGGGAGCTGTTTTTT; CDR3aa: CASSIVGKQNTGELFF
j_gene: TRBJ2-7; d_gene: TRBD2; abundance: few; v_gene: TRBV3-1; CDR3nt: TGTGCCAGCACCCCCCAGCGGGGTACCTACGAGCAGTACTTC; CDR3aa: CASTPQRGTYEQYF
j_gene: TRBJ1-2; d_gene: -; abundance: -; v_gene: TRBV6-2/TRBV6-3; CDR3nt: TGTGCCAGCAGGCCTACCGACAGGAACTATGGCTACACCTTC; CDR3aa: CASRPTDRNYGYTF
j_gene: TRBJ1-1; d_gene: -; abundance: few; v_gene: TRBV30; CDR3nt: TGTGCCTGGATGGCGGTCGGGAACACTGAAGCTTTCTTT; CDR3aa: CAWMAVGNTEAFF
j_gene: TRBJ2-2; d_gene: -; abundance: -; v_gene: TRBV7-9; CDR3nt: TGTGCCAGCAGCTTGGGGCTGGGGACGAACACCGGGGAGCTGTTTTTT; CDR3aa: CASSLGLGTNTGELFF
j_gene: TRBJ2-5; d_gene: TRBD2; abundance: few; v_gene: TRBV7-2; CDR3nt: TGTGCCAGCAGCTTAACTAGCGGGAGAAGGGGAGAGACCCAGTACTTC; CDR3aa: CASSLTSGRRGETQYF
j_gene: TRBJ1-1; d_gene: TRBD1; abundance: many; v_gene: TRBV29-1; CDR3nt: TGCAGCGTTGGAGGGACAGGGGGTTGGGACACTGAAGCTTTCTTT; CDR3aa: CSVGGTGGWDTEAFF
j_gene: TRBJ1-2; d_gene: TRBD1; abundance: many; v_gene: TRBV4-2; CDR3nt: TGTGCCAGCAGCGAGGGACAGGGTTTTAACTATGGCTACACCTTC; CDR3aa: CASSEGQGFNYGYTF
j_gene: TRBJ2-1; d_gene: -; abundance: few; v_gene: TRBV28; CDR3nt: TGTGCCAGCAGTTTACTGAGGGTCGGGGAGCAGTTCTTC; CDR3aa: CASSLLRVGEQFF
j_gene: TRBJ1-3; d_gene: -; abundance: many; v_gene: TRBV6-2/TRBV6-3; CDR3nt: TGTGCCAGCAGTTACTCGATTTACCCCGGCTCTGGAAACACCATATATTTT; CDR3aa: CASSYSIYPGSGNTIYF
j_gene: TRBJ2-1; d_gene: -; abundance: few; v_gene: TRBV24-1; CDR3nt: TGTGCCACCAGGGCTAACAATGAGCAGTTCTTC; CDR3aa: CATRANNEQFF
j_gene: TRBJ2-7; d_gene: -; abundance: few; v_gene: TRBV12-3/TRBV12-4; CDR3nt: TGTGCCAGCAGTTTTTCCGGACACTCCTCCGAGCAGTACTTC; CDR3aa: CASSFSGHSSEQYF
j_gene: TRBJ2-6; d_gene: -; abundance: few; v_gene: TRBV7-9; CDR3nt: TGTGCCAGCAGCGACAGGTTGGGTTCTGGGGCCAACGTCCTGACTTTC; CDR3aa: CASSDRLGSGANVLTF
j_gene: TRBJ1-2; d_gene: -; abundance: many; v_gene: TRBV4-1; CDR3nt: TGCGCCAGCAGCCAAGATCTCCGGAACTATGGCTACACCTTC; CDR3aa: CASSQDLRNYGYTF
j_gene: TRBJ2-1; d_gene: -; abundance: -; v_gene: TRBV7-9; CDR3nt: TGTGCCAGCAGCGTTGCGGCCTACAATGAGCAGTTCTTC; CDR3aa: CASSVAAYNEQFF
j_gene: TRBJ2-7; d_gene: -; abundance: -; v_gene: TRBV14; CDR3nt: TGTGCCAGCAGCCAAGATCGAGGGGGGGAGCAGTACTTC; CDR3aa: CASSQDRGGEQYF
j_gene: TRBJ2-3; d_gene: TRBD2; abundance: few; v_gene: TRBV7-2; CDR3nt: TGTGCCAGCAGCTTAGGCGTAGCGGGGTCTATAGATACGCAGTATTTT; CDR3aa: CASSLGVAGSIDTQYF
j_gene: TRBJ1-1; d_gene: -; abundance: many; v_gene: TRBV7-2; CDR3nt: TGTGCCAGCAGCTTAGCGTGGGGGAACACTGAAGCTTTCTTT; CDR3aa: CASSLAWGNTEAFF
j_gene: TRBJ2-1; d_gene: -; abundance: many; v_gene: TRBV29-1; CDR3nt: TGCAGCGTTGGTCAGCGCCCAGGAGAGTTCTTC; CDR3aa: CSVGQRPGEFF
j_gene: TRBJ2-3; d_gene: TRBD2; abundance: few; v_gene: TRBV20-1; CDR3nt: TGCAGTGCTTTTCGGACTAGCGGGAGTACAGATACGCAGTATTTT; CDR3aa: CSAFRTSGSTDTQYF
j_gene: TRBJ2-1; d_gene: TRBD2; abundance: -; v_gene: TRBV6-2/TRBV6-3; CDR3nt: TGTGCCAGCAGTTACTCGGGACTAGCTAGTGAGCAGTTCTTC; CDR3aa: CASSYSGLASEQFF
j_gene: TRBJ2-4; d_gene: -; abundance: many; v_gene: TRBV2; CDR3nt: TGTGCCAGCAGTGAATTGAGCGAAACGCTAGCCAAAAACATTCAGTACTTC; CDR3aa: CASSELSETLAKNIQYF
j_gene: TRBJ2-1; d_gene: -; abundance: many; v_gene: TRBV5-1; CDR3nt: TGCGCCAGCAGCTTGGACCTAGGAGTGGGTTTAGGCAATGAGCAGTTCTTC; CDR3aa: CASSLDLGVGLGNEQFF
j_gene: TRBJ2-7; d_gene: -; abundance: -; v_gene: TRBV5-1; CDR3nt: TGCGCCAGCAGCTTGAGCGGAGACGTATACGAGCAGTACTTC; CDR3aa: CASSLSGDVYEQYF
j_gene: TRBJ2-1; d_gene: -; abundance: many; v_gene: TRBV24-1; CDR3nt: TGTGCCACCAGTGATTTTCCCGGGGGCGGTTACAATGAGCAGTTCTTC; CDR3aa: CATSDFPGGGYNEQFF
j_gene: TRBJ1-5; d_gene: -; abundance: -; v_gene: TRBV4-1; CDR3nt: TGCGCCAGCAGCCAACCGGGTTATCAGCCCCAGCATTTT; CDR3aa: CASSQPGYQPQHF
j_gene: TRBJ2-7; d_gene: -; abundance: -; v_gene: TRBV27; CDR3nt: TGTGCCAGCAGTTTATCCGGGTTTAACTACGAGCAGTACTTC; CDR3aa: CASSLSGFNYEQYF
j_gene: TRBJ2-1; d_gene: -; abundance: many; v_gene: TRBV3-1; CDR3nt: TGTGCCAGCGAGATGACAGCGTTTGGCTCCTACAATGAGCAGTTCTTC; CDR3aa: CASEMTAFGSYNEQFF
j_gene: TRBJ2-7; d_gene: -; abundance: few; v_gene: TRBV5-1; CDR3nt: TGCGCCAGCAGCTTTTCGGTCGGGTCCTACGAGCAGTACTTC; CDR3aa: CASSFSVGSYEQYF
j_gene: TRBJ2-2; d_gene: TRBD2; abundance: -; v_gene: TRBV12-3/TRBV12-4; CDR3nt: TGTGCCAGCGGACTAGCGGGCGCGAACACCGGGGAGCTGTTTTTT; CDR3aa: CASGLAGANTGELFF
j_gene: TRBJ2-7; d_gene: TRBD1; abundance: few; v_gene: TRBV7-8; CDR3nt: TGTGCCAGCAGCTCTACAACGGGACAGGACTACGAGCAGTACTTC; CDR3aa: CASSSTTGQDYEQYF